Given below is one T cell receptor (beta chain) in context. This sample was taken from a study of blood T cell repertoires in COVID-19. Study-wide background: Material from acute and convalescent COVID-19 was sourced from the United States, Italy and Spain. Sources were T cells, B-cell-depleted T cells, or PBMCs; the material itself was cDNA or gDNA.

Original handling: Amplification from reference gene primers served as the basis for estimated nucleated cell counts. Using immunoSEQ multiplex PCR, the repertoire was profiled, and TCRdb retains in-frame clones only, with some absent. D and trimming come from the DNA, and the V and J calls and clone size come from that table. There are some 77,000 clones in the sample; roughly 90% occur only once, and 4.3% lies in the top ten. This TCR was sampled from a woman older than 75 with active or convalescent COVID-19. Sequenced sample: peripheral blood.

CDR3 nucleotide sequence: TGTGCCAGCAGTTCGCGTCAGCCCCAGCATTTT. Translated: CASSSRQPQHF. This chain connects TRBV28 to TRBJ1-5, with D unclear. The germline V and J ends were trimmed by 4 bases and 6 bases, with 4 bases remaining between them. The CDR3 covers 11 residues. Germline CDR1 MDHEN, CDR2 SYDVKM.